This T cell receptor beta chain was recovered during a study of graft-versus-host responses after intestinal transplantation. Study summary: Multivisceral, liver-intestinal, or isolated intestinal transplants were performed in recipients. Every transplant recipient was induced with anti-thymocyte globulin, then maintained on tacrolimus and steroids for 2 to 4 years.

The CDR3 runs 12 residues. With 6 bases clipped from V and 3 bases from J, the junction kept 3 bases outside the gene matches. CDR1 and CDR2 from the germline V gene are GTSNPN and SVGIG (reference sequence). Comment on this clone: Its antigen is currently unknown.

Libraries were prepared by immunoSEQ multiplex PCR; TCRdb keeps only in-frame clonotypes and omits some of them. The sample lists some 39,000 clones; nearly 95% were seen once. Study-level points and caveats: Some GvH clones appeared in ileal mucosa or blood before recipient bone marrow. Early HvG declines after transplant were associated with peak circulating GvH clone levels.

The sample in question was unstimulated CD8+ T cells sorted from spleen or lymph node cells, obtained before transplant. The TCR comes from a human donor who was the organ donor for an intestinal transplant. V usage is TRBV30 and J usage is TRBJ1-2, with 8 bases matching TRBD1. In DNA form, the CDR3 reads TGTGCCTGCCCGGACAGGGACTATGGCTACACCTTC. Encoded protein: CACPDRDYGYTF.